This T cell receptor beta chain came from a study of cytomegalovirus exposure and HLA in healthy donors (dated by TCRdb to the late 2010s). Regarding the research as a whole: In an earlier analysis of under 600 of the donors, less than 350 Gb of sequence data and about 110 million unique TCR beta sequences from 150 million to 200 million T cells were reported. Roughly 300 gigabases of sequencing data and roughly 90 million unique TCR sequences were included in an early release covering about 700 HLA-typed donors. The genetic ancestry cluster associated with self-reported Caucasian donors included roughly four fifths of the roughly 380 genotyped donors. The study aimed to test whether cataloging public T cell receptors could reveal signatures of past pathogen exposure. The study profiled the T cell repertoires of approximately 700 subjects by immunosequencing and related them to cytomegalovirus serostatus. A separate validation cohort of approximately 130 different subjects was used in addition to the 666-subject first cohort. To predict cytomegalovirus infection status, the study brought together high-throughput TCR immunosequencing, statistical association of individual TCRs with disease status, and machine learning. To study patterns of TCR occurrence, a later analysis re-analyzed previously published TCR beta repertoires from 700 or so donors and added high-resolution HLA genotyping. In the later analysis, no new phenotypic data were used to find candidate immune exposures; instead, reliance was placed on TCR beta sequences and their occurrence across donors. An earlier analysis of 587 of the donors used high-throughput TCR beta sequencing to judge whether each TCR beta V gene segment behaved as functional or pseudogenic. Donor age, sex, ethnicity and CMV serostatus were compiled alongside the repertoire data. A later genetic analysis used genome-wide SNP genotypes for about 65% of the 666 donors, treating that subset as a discovery cohort. All discovery cohort repertoires had been generated using a single sequencing platform. Class I and class II HLA loci were covered by the typing at four-digit resolution. The number of donors typed differed by locus, with roughly 629-640 for A, B, C, DRB1 and DQB1, around 500 for DQA1, approximately 580 for DPA1, and some 450 for DPB1. A handful of DR-DQ haplotypes were handled as single units for association and clustering because linkage in the cohort was strong. Among about 400 genotyped donors of the cohort, an average of approximately 200,000 unique TCR beta nucleotide sequences was sequenced per donor, of which about 19% were non-productive.

Broader findings and caveats from the paper: Because some donors lacked HLA typing at each locus, the association tests relied only on the typed subset. Some IMGT-functional V segments, including TRBV6-2 and TRBV6-3, could not be distinguished by the 87-base-pair reads and were therefore excluded. Cytomegalovirus status was reported to be diagnosed by the classifier with high specificity and sensitivity in both the original and validation cohorts. Most CMV-associated TCR beta chains appeared to be HLA-restricted in a later analysis, and the HLA associations seemed to be driven largely by CMV exposure. The only immune exposure information available for the cohort was CMV serostatus. Because counts were too low, 15 to 20 rarely observed V segments, including chromosome 9 orphons, were left out of the earlier analysis of 587 of the donors. In a later genetic analysis, a missense DCLRE1C variant was associated with V-gene and J-gene trimming of TCR beta chains, and the association was replicated in an independent cohort. Strong co-occurrence of HLA alleles, especially DR and DQ, made assigning TCR associations to individual alleles difficult. Correlated functional status among segregating V segments might be attributable to linkage disequilibrium, but an unknown experimental factor could not be ruled out. Across donors, most TCR sequences were observed very rarely, whereas some public TCRs were present in many individuals. In the study, 164 TCR beta chains were listed as associated with cytomegalovirus. Presence/absence analyses assumed roughly uniform sequencing depth across donors, an assumption that may not hold. Three of the identified cytomegalovirus-associated TCR beta chains were confirmed in vitro to be specific for cytomegalovirus antigens. Broadly in line with IMGT annotations, most TCR beta V segments showed up in productive rearrangements about 87% or about 30% of the time in an earlier analysis of 450 to 750 of the donors. A later analysis found that TCR association rates varied across HLA loci, with DRB1 alleles showing the most associated TCRs and HLA-C alleles the fewest. This cohort had only TCR beta chains sequenced, and the lack of alpha or paired-chain data limited which features could be detected. A further reported finding was that TCR beta sequences accurately predicted the HLA-A and HLA-B alleles for most subjects in the first cohort. In a later genetic analysis, fewer N-insertions in productive TCRs were reported among donors in an Asian-associated ancestry cluster than the roughly 640-donor mean. In a later analysis, HLA-associated TCR beta chains showed more clonal expansion and lower generation probabilities than non-associated chains that were equally common. According to a later analysis, parvovirus B19, influenza, CMV and Epstein-Barr virus appeared linked to several top co-occurrence clusters. A group of highly shared sequence variants was considered likely to be a technical artifact of the sequencing pipeline. In a later analysis, about 17,000 TCR beta sequences were associated with specific HLA alleles at a false discovery rate of 0.05. According to the authors, the approach could potentially be generalized to other disease states and immunological phenotypes.

Spanning cysteine to phenylalanine, the CDR3 consists of 13 amino acids. Left in the record is the CDR3 DNA by itself, 39 bases read in frame from the first base. Trimming removed 7 bases from V and 2 bases from J, leaving 7 bases between the germline ends. Sequences SGDLS (CDR1) and YYNGEE (CDR2) are obtained from the germline V gene. Details on this clone: Its antigen has not been determined. No much larger clone is present one base from it, and per-base qualities are unavailable.

The cohort was made up of about 610 healthy bone marrow donors. At the time of sampling, all cohort members were nominally healthy, though unrecorded immune exposures were likely present. The donor was CMV seronegative and was included in the group of about 350 seronegative cohort members. Every donor gave a peripheral blood sample, and the peripheral blood mononuclear cells from that sample were used for TCR beta sequencing. Genomic DNA extraction from the blood cell samples was performed with the Qiagen DNeasy Blood Extraction Kit. Libraries were made using the immunoSEQ multiplex PCR assay. The multiplex PCR relied on a mix of 60 forward primers for TCR Vbeta segments and 13 reverse primers for TCR Jbeta segments. Amplification of the CDR3 region of rearranged TCR beta genes was performed with a multiplex PCR assay on genomic DNA. Amplified TCR beta libraries were sequenced as 87-base-pair reads on the Illumina HiSeq System. Per the original workflow: Across the 700 or so repertoires, a later analysis counted approximately 75 million unique TCR beta chains, roughly 11 million of which were shared by at least two donors. To remove PCR and sequencing errors, raw reads were error-corrected and collapsed into unique sequences using a nearest-neighbor algorithm that merged closely related sequences. To assign V, D and J gene segments, CDR3 sequences were aligned to IMGT reference sequences. Each retained sequence needed at least a six-nucleotide match to both a V gene segment and a J gene segment. A rearrangement was called productive if the CDR3 had no stop codons and remained in frame with V and J, and every other rearrangement was called non-productive. Following IMGT convention, CDR3 was defined as the stretch from the second conserved V-encoded cysteine up to the conserved J-encoded phenylalanine. In an earlier analysis of approximately 590 of the donors, sequences lacking an unambiguous match to a single V gene segment were excluded. An earlier analysis of 587 of the donors called V segments functional above 56.7% productive rearrangements and segregating when the between-donor standard deviation exceeded 5%. A statistical classification framework was developed to diagnose cytomegalovirus status using the catalog of TCR beta chain sequences. In a later analysis, TCR nucleotide sequences were compared against IMGT/GENE-DB human TR gene sequences so that V and J genes could be assigned. Using the TCRdist pipeline, a later analysis assigned CDR3 sequences along with most-parsimonious VDJ recombination scenarios. In a later analysis, each TCR beta chain was defined by its CDR3 amino acid sequence together with its V-gene family, and reads without a unique V-gene family were excluded. To address suspected cross-contamination and a sequencing artifact, a later analysis removed approximately 600 highly shared, low-generation-probability nucleotide sequences. In a later analysis, a clonal expansion index was calculated for each public chain from normalized within-repertoire ranks of inferred template counts. In a later analysis, generation probabilities were computed using a VDJ recombination model fitted to out-of-frame rearrangements, and the results were checked against IGoR. In a later analysis, TCR-TCR, TCR-HLA and TCR-CMV co-occurrence was scored with hypergeometric tests, and a repertoire-size bias correction was applied to TCR pairs. A later analysis estimated false discovery rates by permuting HLA or CMV assignments 20 times. A later analysis grouped co-occurring TCRs with DBSCAN, adding TCRdist sequence similarity when clustering within HLA-allele-positive subsets. For co-occurrence clustering, repertoires with fewer than 30,000 or more than 120,000 public chains were excluded, along with a handful of repertoires with anomalous nucleotide sharing. The immuneACCESS repertoire file appears here via TCRdb, limited to in-frame rearrangements. These files lack a portion of the clones; in checked studies, under half of the deficit traces to unresolved V genes, and the cause of the others is not known. That table supplies the V and J calls and clone size; D and trimming were determined from the DNA. This sample holds some 130,000 clones; 76% were observed only once. The ten most abundant clones make up around 3.2% of the sample.

Sequencing was carried out using PBMCs. The sequence links TRBV9 to TRBJ2-6; no confident D gene assignment can be made. This clonotype was sampled from a man aged 35-49 years in good health and CMV-seronegative. Read as DNA, the sequence is TGTGCCAGCTTAGGAGCTGGGGCCAACGTCCTGACTTTC. It codes for CASLGAGANVLTF. With the rest looked up from the reference TRBV9 and TRBJ2-6 genes rather than sequenced, the full variable domain is DSGVTQTPKHLITATGQRVTLRCSPRSGDLSVYWYQQSLDQGLQFLIQYYNGEERAKGNILERFSAQQFPDLHSELNLSSLELGDSALYFCASLGAGANVLTFGAGSRLTVL.